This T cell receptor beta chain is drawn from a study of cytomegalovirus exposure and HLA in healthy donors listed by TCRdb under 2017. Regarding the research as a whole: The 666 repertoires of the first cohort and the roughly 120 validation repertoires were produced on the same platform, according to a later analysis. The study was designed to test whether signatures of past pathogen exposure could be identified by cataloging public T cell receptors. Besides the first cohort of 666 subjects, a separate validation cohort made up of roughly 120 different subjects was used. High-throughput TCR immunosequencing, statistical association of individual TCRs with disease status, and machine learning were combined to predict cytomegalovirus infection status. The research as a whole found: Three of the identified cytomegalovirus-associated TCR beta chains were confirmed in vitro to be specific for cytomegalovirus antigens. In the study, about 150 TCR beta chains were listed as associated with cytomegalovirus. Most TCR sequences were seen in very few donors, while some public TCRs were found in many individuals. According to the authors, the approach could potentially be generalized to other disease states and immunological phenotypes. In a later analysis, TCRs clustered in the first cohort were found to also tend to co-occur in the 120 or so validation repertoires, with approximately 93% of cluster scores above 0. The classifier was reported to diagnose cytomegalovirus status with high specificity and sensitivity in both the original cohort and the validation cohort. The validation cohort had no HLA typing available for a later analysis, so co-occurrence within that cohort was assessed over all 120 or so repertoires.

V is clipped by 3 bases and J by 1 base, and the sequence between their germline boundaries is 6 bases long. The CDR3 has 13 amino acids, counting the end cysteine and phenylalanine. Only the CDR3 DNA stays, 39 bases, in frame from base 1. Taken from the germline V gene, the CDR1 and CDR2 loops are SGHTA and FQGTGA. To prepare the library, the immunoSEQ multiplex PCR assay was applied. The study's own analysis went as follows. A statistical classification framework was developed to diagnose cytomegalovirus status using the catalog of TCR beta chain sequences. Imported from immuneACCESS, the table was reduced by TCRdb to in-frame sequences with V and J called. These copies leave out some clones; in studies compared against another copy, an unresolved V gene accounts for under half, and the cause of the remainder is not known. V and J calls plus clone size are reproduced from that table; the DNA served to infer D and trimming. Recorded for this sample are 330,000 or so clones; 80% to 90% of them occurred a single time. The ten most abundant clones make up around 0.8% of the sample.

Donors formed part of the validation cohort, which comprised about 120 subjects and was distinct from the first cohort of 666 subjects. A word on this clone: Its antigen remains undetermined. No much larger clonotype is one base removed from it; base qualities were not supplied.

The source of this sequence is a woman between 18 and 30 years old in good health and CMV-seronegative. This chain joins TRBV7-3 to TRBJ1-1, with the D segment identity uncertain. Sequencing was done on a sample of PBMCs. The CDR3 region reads CASSFSGNTEAFF. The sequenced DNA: TGTGCCAGCAGCTTCTCCGGGAACACTGAAGCTTTCTTT.